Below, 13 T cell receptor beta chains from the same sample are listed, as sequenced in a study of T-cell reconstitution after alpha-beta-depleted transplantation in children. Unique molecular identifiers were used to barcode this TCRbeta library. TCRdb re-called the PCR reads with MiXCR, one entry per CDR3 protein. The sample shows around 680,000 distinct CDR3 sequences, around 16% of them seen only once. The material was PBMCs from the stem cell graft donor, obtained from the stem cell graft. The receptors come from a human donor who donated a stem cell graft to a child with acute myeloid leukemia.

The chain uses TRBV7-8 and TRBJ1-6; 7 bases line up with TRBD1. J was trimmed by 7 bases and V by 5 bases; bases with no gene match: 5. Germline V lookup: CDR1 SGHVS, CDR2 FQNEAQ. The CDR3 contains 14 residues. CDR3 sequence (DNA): TGTGCCAGCAGCGTGACAGGGTTCAATTCACCCCTCCACTTT. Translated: CASSVTGFNSPLHF.

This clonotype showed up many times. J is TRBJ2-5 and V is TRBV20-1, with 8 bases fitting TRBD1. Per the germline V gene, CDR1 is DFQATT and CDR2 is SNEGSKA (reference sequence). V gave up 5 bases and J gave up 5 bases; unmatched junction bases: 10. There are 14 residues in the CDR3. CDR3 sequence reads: CSAPQGARDETQYF. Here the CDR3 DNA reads TGCAGTGCTCCTCAGGGGGCCAGAGACGAGACCCAGTACTTC.

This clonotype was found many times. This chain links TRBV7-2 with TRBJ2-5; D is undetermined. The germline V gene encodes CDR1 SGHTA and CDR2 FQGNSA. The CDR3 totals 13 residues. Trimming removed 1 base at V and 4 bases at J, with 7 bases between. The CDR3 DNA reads TGTGCCAGCAGCTTAGGTCTGACAGAGACCCAGTACTTC. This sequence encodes CASSLGLTETQYF.

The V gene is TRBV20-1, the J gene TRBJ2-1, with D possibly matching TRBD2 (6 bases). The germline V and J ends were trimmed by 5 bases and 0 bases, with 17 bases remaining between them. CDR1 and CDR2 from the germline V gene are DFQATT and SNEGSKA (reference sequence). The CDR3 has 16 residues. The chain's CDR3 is CSALGTPTPSYNEQFF. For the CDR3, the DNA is TGCAGTGCTTTAGGGACTCCTACCCCCTCCTACAATGAGCAGTTCTTC.

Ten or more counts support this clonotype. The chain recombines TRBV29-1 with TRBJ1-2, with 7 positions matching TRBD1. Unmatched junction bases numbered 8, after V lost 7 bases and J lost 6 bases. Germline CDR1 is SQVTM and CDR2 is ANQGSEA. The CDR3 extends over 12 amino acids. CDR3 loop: CSGTGDLHGYTF. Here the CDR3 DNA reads TGCAGCGGTACAGGGGACCTCCATGGCTACACCTTC. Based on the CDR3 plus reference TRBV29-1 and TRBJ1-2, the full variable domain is SAVISQKPSRDICQRGTSLTIQCQVDSQVTMMFWYRQQPGQSLTLIATANQGSEATYESGFVIDKFPISRPNLTFSTLTVSNMSPEDSSIYLCSGTGDLHGYTFGSGTRLTVV.

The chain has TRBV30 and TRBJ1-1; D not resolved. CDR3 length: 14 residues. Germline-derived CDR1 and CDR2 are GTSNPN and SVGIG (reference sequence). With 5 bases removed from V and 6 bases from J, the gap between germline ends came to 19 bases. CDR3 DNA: TGTGCCTGGTCTAAGATCGGGTCGAAGTCTGAAGCTTTCTTT. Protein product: CAWSKIGSKSEAFF. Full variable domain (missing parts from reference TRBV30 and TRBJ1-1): SQTIHQWPATLVQPVGSPLSLECTVEGTSNPNLYWYRQAAGRGLQLLFYSVGIGQISSEVPQNLSASRPQDRQFILSSKKLLLSDSGFYLCAWSKIGSKSEAFFGQGTRLTVV.

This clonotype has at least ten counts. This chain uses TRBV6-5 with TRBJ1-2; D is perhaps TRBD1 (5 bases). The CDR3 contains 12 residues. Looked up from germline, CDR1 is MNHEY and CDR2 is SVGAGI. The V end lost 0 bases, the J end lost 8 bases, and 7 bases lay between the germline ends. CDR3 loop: CASSYSGVGYTF. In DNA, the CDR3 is TGTGCCAGCAGTTACTCGGGGGTCGGCTACACCTTC.

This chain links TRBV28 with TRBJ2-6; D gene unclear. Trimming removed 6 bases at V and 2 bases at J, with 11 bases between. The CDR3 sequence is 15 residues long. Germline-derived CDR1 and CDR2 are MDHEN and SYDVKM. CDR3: CASSRPRTGANVLTF. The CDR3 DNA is TGTGCCAGCAGCCGCCCACGGACTGGGGCCAACGTCCTGACTTTC.

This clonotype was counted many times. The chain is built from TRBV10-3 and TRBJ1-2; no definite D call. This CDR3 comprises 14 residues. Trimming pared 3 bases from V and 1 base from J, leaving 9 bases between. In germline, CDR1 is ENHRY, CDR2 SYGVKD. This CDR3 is CAISEGPINYGYTF. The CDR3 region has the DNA TGTGCCATCAGTGAAGGGCCTATTAACTATGGCTACACCTTC.

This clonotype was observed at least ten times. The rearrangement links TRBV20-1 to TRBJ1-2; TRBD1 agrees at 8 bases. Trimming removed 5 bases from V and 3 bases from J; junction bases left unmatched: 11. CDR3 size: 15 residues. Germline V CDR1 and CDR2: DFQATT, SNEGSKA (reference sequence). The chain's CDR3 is CSARGARGPYYGYTF. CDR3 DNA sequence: TGCAGTGCTCGGGGGGCCAGGGGGCCCTACTATGGCTACACCTTC.

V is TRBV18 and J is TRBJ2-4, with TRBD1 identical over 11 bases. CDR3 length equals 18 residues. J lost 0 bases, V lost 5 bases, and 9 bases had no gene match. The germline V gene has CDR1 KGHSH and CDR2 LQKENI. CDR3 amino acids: CASSAGTGGQLAKNIQYF. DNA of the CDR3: TGTGCCAGCTCAGCCGGGACAGGGGGACAACTAGCCAAAAACATTCAGTACTTC. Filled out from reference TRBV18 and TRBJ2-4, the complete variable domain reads NAGVMQNPRHLVRRRGQEARLRCSPMKGHSHVYWYRQLPEEGLKFMVYLQKENIIDESGMPKERFSAEFPKEGPSILRIQQVVRGDSAAYFCASSAGTGGQLAKNIQYFGAGTRLSVL.

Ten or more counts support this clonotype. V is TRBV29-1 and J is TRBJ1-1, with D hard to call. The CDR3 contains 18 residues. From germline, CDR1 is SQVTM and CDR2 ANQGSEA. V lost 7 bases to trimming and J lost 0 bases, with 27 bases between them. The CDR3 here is CSAVIPTDNPGMNTEAFF. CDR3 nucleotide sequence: TGCAGCGCCGTAATTCCCACGGATAATCCGGGGATGAACACTGAAGCTTTCTTT.

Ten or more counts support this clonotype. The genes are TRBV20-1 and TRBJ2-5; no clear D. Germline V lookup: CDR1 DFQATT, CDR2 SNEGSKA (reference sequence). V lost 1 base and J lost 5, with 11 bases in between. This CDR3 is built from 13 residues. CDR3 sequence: CSARGSRAETQYF. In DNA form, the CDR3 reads TGCAGTGCTAGAGGCTCTAGAGCGGAGACCCAGTACTTC.